This T cell receptor (beta chain) was observed in a study of T cell responses to AZD1222 COVID-19 vaccine. The repertoire was sequenced with immunoSEQ multiplex PCR; TCRdb's copy has only in-frame clones and lacks some. The table has 130,000 or so clones, about 89% seen once. With respect to this clone: The antigen is undetermined.

Study findings and constraints: There were repertoire samples only from the period after the peak T cell response.

Here the sequenced sample was peripheral blood, taken on day 0 of AZD1222 vaccination. The receptor was derived from an adult in good health.

The CDR3 loop is CSATTGRETYKLFF. In DNA, the CDR3 is TGCAGCGCCACGACAGGGAGGGAGACTTATAAACTGTTTTTT. The chain employs TRBV29-1 and TRBJ1-4, with 7 bases lining up with TRBD1. Trimming removed 7 bases from V and 11 bases from J; junction bases left unmatched: 16. The germline CDR1 and CDR2 sequences are SQVTM and ANQGSEA. The length of the CDR3 is 14 residues.